Each of the 2 T cell receptor beta chains below was sequenced from the same sample in a study of blood T cell repertoires in COVID-19. Data came from immunoSEQ multiplex PCR; TCRdb stores just in-frame clones and leaves some out. This sample has about 260,000 clones; about 82% occur once, and the top ten carry roughly 2%. Sequencing used PBMCs or T cells enriched from blood (not recorded which). Source of these receptors: a woman in her fifties or sixties who had recovered from COVID-19.

The CDR3 reads CASSPQRDSSYEQYF. CDR3 nucleotides: TGTGCCAGCTCACCTCAGAGAGACAGCTCCTACGAGCAGTACTTC. The V and J genes are TRBV18 and TRBJ2-7; weak D call: TRBD1 (5 bases). This CDR3 is built from 15 residues. V gave up 3 bases and J gave up 0 bases, with 12 bases separating them. Germline V gene sequence: CDR1 KGHSH, CDR2 LQKENI.

The V and J genes are TRBV5-1 and TRBJ2-7; D remains unclear. Germline CDR1 reads SGHRS; CDR2 reads YFSETQ. The CDR3 sequence is 14 residues long. V dropped 5 bases and J dropped 6 bases, with 18 bases sitting between them. Here the CDR3 reads CASRETPAHAEQYF. The DNA for the CDR3 is TGCGCCAGCAGGGAGACCCCAGCGCATGCCGAGCAGTACTTC.